This is a list of T cell receptor beta chains from one sample in a study of early T cells in non-severe SARS-CoV-2 infection. TCRdb recomputed calls from the 5' RACE reads with MiXCR, one row per CDR3 protein. Here the sample spans 50,000 to 80,000 distinct CDR3 sequences, less than 9.5% being singletons. The sequencing here drew on whole blood, taken at baseline. Receptors originate from an adult who was a healthcare worker with PCR-confirmed SARS-CoV-2 infection or an uninfected control (not recorded which). Both conserved end residues are part of each CDR3. The D gene is left open where the match is weak. Size is stated for part of the rows, as once, few or many counts, or as a class when the clone is expanded.

CDR3 length	clone size	J gene	D gene	V gene	CDR3 protein	CDR3 DNA
16	few	TRBJ2-2	TRBD2	TRBV27	CASTSAAGEITGELFF	TGTGCCAGCACCAGTGCAGCGGGAGAAATTACCGGGGAGCTGTTTTTT
15	few	TRBJ2-7	TRBD2	TRBV7-8	CASSLAWTSSHEQYF	TGTGCCAGCAGCTTAGCTTGGACTAGTAGCCACGAGCAGTACTTC
16	few	TRBJ2-3	.	TRBV5-1	CASSLVGAGETDTQYF	TGCGCCAGCAGCTTGGTCGGGGCAGGAGAGACAGATACGCAGTATTTT
15	.	TRBJ2-7	.	TRBV6-2/TRBV6-3	CASSYSGTRSYEQYF	TGTGCCAGCAGTTACTCCGGGACTCGCTCCTACGAGCAGTACTTC
16	few	TRBJ2-3	TRBD2	TRBV29-1	CSVGGTSGVSTDTQYF	TGCAGCGTTGGAGGGACTAGCGGGGTTAGCACAGATACGCAGTATTTT
15	.	TRBJ1-3	.	TRBV2	CASNGGSYSGNTIYF	TGTGCCAGCAATGGAGGCAGCTACTCTGGAAACACCATATATTTT
14	few	TRBJ1-2	TRBD1	TRBV5-6	CASSTGRGQEGYTF	TGTGCCAGCAGCACCGGAAGGGGGCAGGAAGGCTACACCTTC
17	.	TRBJ2-7	TRBD2	TRBV29-1	CSARLAGGPTVAYEQYF	TGCAGCGCTAGACTAGCGGGAGGGCCTACAGTTGCCTACGAGCAGTACTTC
14	.	TRBJ1-2	TRBD1	TRBV6-1	CASSVTTGSYGYTF	TGTGCCAGCAGTGTAACGACAGGGAGCTATGGCTACACCTTC
16	many	TRBJ2-1	TRBD2	TRBV12-3/TRBV12-4	CASSPRLAGRYNEQFF	TGTGCCAGCAGTCCCCGACTAGCGGGACGCTACAATGAGCAGTTCTTC
15	.	TRBJ1-5	.	TRBV6-2/TRBV6-3	CASSPGTFPNQPQHF	TGTGCCAGCAGTCCCGGGACATTCCCCAATCAGCCCCAGCATTTT
14	.	TRBJ2-1	TRBD2	TRBV7-2	CASSLGLAGDEQFF	TGTGCCAGCAGCTTAGGACTAGCGGGAGACGAGCAGTTCTTC
16	.	TRBJ2-5	.	TRBV11-2	CASSPRGGDRRETQYF	TGTGCCAGCAGCCCGCGAGGGGGGGACAGAAGGGAGACCCAGTACTTC
16	many	TRBJ2-2	TRBD1	TRBV7-6	CASSLVRTGNTGELFF	TGTGCCAGCAGCTTAGTCCGGACAGGAAACACCGGGGAGCTGTTTTTT
13	.	TRBJ2-3	.	TRBV20-1	CSARTPSTDTQYF	TGCAGTGCGCGGACCCCTAGCACAGATACGCAGTATTTT
12	.	TRBJ1-3	.	TRBV9	CASSGTGNTIYF	TGTGCCAGCAGCGGGACTGGAAACACCATATATTTT
13	.	TRBJ2-3	.	TRBV5-6	CASSLRLTDTQYF	TGTGCCAGCAGCTTAAGACTGACGGATACGCAGTATTTT
12	.	TRBJ2-1	.	TRBV27	CASSLAADEQFF	TGTGCCAGCAGTTTGGCGGCTGATGAGCAGTTCTTC
15	few	TRBJ1-2	.	TRBV19	CASSLLAATYYGYTF	TGTGCCAGTAGCCTGCTTGCGGCAACCTACTATGGCTACACCTTC
15	.	TRBJ2-2	.	TRBV7-6	CASSPRGSGARELFF	TGTGCCAGCAGCCCCCGAGGATCCGGAGCCCGGGAGCTGTTTTTT
14	few	TRBJ2-7	TRBD1	TRBV11-1	CASSFHRGEGEQYF	TGTGCCAGCAGCTTTCACAGGGGAGAGGGCGAGCAGTACTTC
10	few	TRBJ2-3	.	TRBV20-1	CSAREGRQYF	TGCAGTGCTAGAGAGGGGAGGCAGTATTTT
15	.	TRBJ1-2	.	TRBV13	CASSLTPPGAYGYTF	TGTGCCAGCAGCTTAACCCCACCGGGCGCCTATGGCTACACCTTC
14	many	TRBJ1-3	.	TRBV13	CASSLGGSGNTIYF	TGTGCCAGCAGCTTAGGCGGATCTGGAAACACCATATATTTT
14	many	TRBJ1-5	.	TRBV6-5	CASSYSGQNQPQHF	TGTGCCAGCAGTTACTCTGGACAAAATCAGCCCCAGCATTTT
13	few	TRBJ1-1	TRBD1	TRBV10-3	CAIADRWNTEAFF	TGTGCCATCGCGGACAGGTGGAATACTGAAGCTTTCTTT
14	.	TRBJ2-7	TRBD2	TRBV29-1	CSVLTSGRNGEQYF	TGCAGCGTTCTGACTAGCGGGAGAAACGGCGAGCAGTACTTC
15	many	TRBJ2-7	TRBD2	TRBV7-2	CASSSRAGVAHEQYF	TGTGCCAGCAGCTCAAGAGCGGGAGTCGCCCACGAGCAGTACTTC